This is a list of T cell receptor beta chains from one sample in a study of T-cell reconstitution after alpha-beta-depleted transplantation in children. TCRdb reprocessed the PCR reads with MiXCR, giving one entry per CDR3 protein. Here the sample spans just over 950,000 distinct CDR3 sequences, roughly 29% being singletons. The sample in question was PBMCs, mostly from graft donor cells, obtained 360 days after TCRalphabeta/CD19-depleted stem cell transplant. The source is a boy in the first two years of life who had a stem cell transplant for SCID, so the T cells may come from the graft donor. CDR3s include the opening cysteine and the closing phenylalanine or tryptophan. D genes are given only for firm matches. For some rows the clone size is stated as once, few or many, or as a class when expanded; others skip it.

j_call clone_size v_call d_call cdr3_length cdr3_aa cdr3_nt
TRBJ1-1 - TRBV5-1 - 13 CASSFSGSPKAFF TGCGCCAGCAGCTTCTCAGGGAGCCCCAAAGCTTTCTTT
TRBJ2-2 few TRBV6-1 - 14 CASIVGRNTGELFF TGTGCCAGCATCGTCGGACGGAACACCGGGGAGCTGTTTTTT
TRBJ2-7 - TRBV10-3 - 13 CAISAGHHYEQYF TGTGCCATCAGTGCGGGACACCACTACGAGCAGTACTTC
TRBJ2-5 - TRBV14 TRBD1 15 CASSKRTGGQETQYF TGTGCCAGCAGCAAACGGACAGGAGGCCAAGAGACCCAGTACTTC
TRBJ2-3 few TRBV4-3 TRBD2 19 CASSQGGLAGVSSTDTQYF TGCGCCAGCAGCCAGGGGGGACTAGCGGGGGTCTCTAGCACAGATACGCAGTATTTT
TRBJ2-5 - TRBV6-5 - 14 CASSYDRIQETQYF TGTGCCAGCAGTTATGACAGAATCCAAGAGACCCAGTACTTC
TRBJ1-1 few TRBV30 - 13 CAWTAERDTEAFF TGTGCCTGGACGGCAGAACGGGACACTGAAGCTTTCTTT
TRBJ1-3 few TRBV20-1 - 13 CSARTGLGNTIYF TGCAGTGCTAGGACAGGTCTAGGAAACACCATATATTTT
TRBJ2-3 - TRBV29-1 - 12 CSIRGVKDTQYF TGCAGCATCCGGGGCGTCAAGGATACGCAGTATTTT
TRBJ1-1 few TRBV6-5 - 13 CASDRWPGTEAFF TGTGCCAGCGACAGGTGGCCGGGGACTGAAGCTTTCTTT
TRBJ1-5 - TRBV15 - 14 CATSRLNQNQPQHF TGTGCCACCAGCAGACTGAACCAGAACCAGCCCCAGCATTTT
TRBJ2-3 - TRBV5-1 - 15 CASSSGTTTTDTQYF TGCGCCAGCAGTTCCGGGACCACCACCACAGATACGCAGTATTTT
TRBJ2-5 many TRBV4-1 - 16 CASSQDRSPMEETQYF TGCGCCAGCAGCCAAGATAGATCCCCGATGGAAGAGACCCAGTACTTC
TRBJ1-1 once TRBV20-1 TRBD1 15 CSARDWTGENTEAFF TGCAGTGCTAGAGATTGGACAGGGGAGAACACTGAAGCTTTCTTT
TRBJ2-7 few TRBV5-1 TRBD1 17 CASSYTNPPGQGGEQYF TGCGCCAGCAGCTATACCAATCCACCGGGACAGGGAGGCGAGCAGTACTTC
TRBJ2-7 - TRBV2 - 16 CASSYGDKSDSYEQYF TGTGCCAGCAGTTATGGGGACAAGTCGGATTCCTACGAGCAGTACTTC
TRBJ2-2 - TRBV5-5 - 14 CASSLSLAGGELFF TGTGCCAGCAGCTTGTCCTTGGCCGGCGGGGAGCTGTTTTTT
TRBJ2-1 few TRBV29-1 TRBD2 16 CSAPGLAGGLRDEQFF TGCAGCGCTCCTGGACTAGCGGGGGGGCTAAGGGATGAGCAGTTCTTC
TRBJ2-3 - TRBV7-3 - 13 CASSLSGSDTQYF TGTGCCAGCAGCTTAAGTGGCTCAGATACGCAGTATTTT
TRBJ2-1 few TRBV29-1 TRBD2 18 CSVESQGLAGLPYNEQFF TGCAGCGTTGAATCCCAAGGACTAGCGGGGTTACCCTACAATGAGCAGTTCTTC
TRBJ1-5 - TRBV18 - 14 CASSPQGKVQPQHF TGTGCCAGCTCACCCCAGGGGAAGGTACAGCCCCAGCATTTT
TRBJ2-3 - TRBV11-2 - 16 CASSLGGLSSTDTQYF TGTGCCAGCAGCCTGGGGGGACTGAGTAGCACAGATACGCAGTATTTT
TRBJ2-5 - TRBV5-1 - 14 CASTEETVQETQYF TGCGCCAGCACCGAGGAGACAGTCCAAGAGACCCAGTACTTC
TRBJ2-1 - TRBV5-1 TRBD1 17 CASSFGYRGQVYNEQFF TGCGCCAGCAGCTTTGGTTACAGGGGGCAGGTTTACAATGAGCAGTTCTTC
TRBJ2-3 few TRBV20-1 - 12 CSARRLGDTQYF TGCAGTGCTAGACGGCTGGGAGATACGCAGTATTTT
TRBJ2-2 once TRBV7-2 - 16 CASSLRGRQNTGELFF TGTGCCAGCAGCTTAAGGGGAAGACAGAACACCGGGGAGCTGTTTTTT
TRBJ2-1 once TRBV4-1 - 16 CASSQGKGTSYNEQFF TGCGCCAGCAGCCAAGGTAAGGGGACATCCTACAATGAGCAGTTCTTC